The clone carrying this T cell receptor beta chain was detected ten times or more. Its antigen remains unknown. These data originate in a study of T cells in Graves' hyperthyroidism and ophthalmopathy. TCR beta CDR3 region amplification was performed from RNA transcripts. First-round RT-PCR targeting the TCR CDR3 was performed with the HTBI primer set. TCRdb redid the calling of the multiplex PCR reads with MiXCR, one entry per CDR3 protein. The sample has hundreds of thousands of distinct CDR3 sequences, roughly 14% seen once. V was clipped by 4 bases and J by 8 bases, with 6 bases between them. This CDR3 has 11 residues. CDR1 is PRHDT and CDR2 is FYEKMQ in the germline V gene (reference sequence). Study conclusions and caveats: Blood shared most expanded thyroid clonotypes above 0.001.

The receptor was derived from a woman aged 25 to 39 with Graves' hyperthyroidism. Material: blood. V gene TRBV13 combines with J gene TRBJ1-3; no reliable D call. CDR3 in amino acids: CASSSSDTIYF. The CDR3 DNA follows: TGTGCCAGCAGCTCGAGCGACACCATATATTTT.